This TCR beta chain emerged from a study of T cell clones after liver transplantation (dated by TCRdb to the late 2010s). A note on the overall study: The samples were obtained from ITN030ST, a randomized trial that attempted immunosuppression withdrawal within 2 years after liver transplantation. After a pre-transplant mixed lymphocyte reaction, TCRbeta sequencing was used to pinpoint donor-reactive T cell clones, which were subsequently tracked in post-transplant blood. As an antigen-independent comparator for the donor-reactive sequences, third party-reactive TCRbeta sequences from pre-transplant MLRs were identified as well. Of the eight recipients, three were HCV-positive, while the remaining recipients had been transplanted for non-autoimmune, non-viral indications. The subjects received no induction therapy and were kept on standard immunosuppression until randomization at 12-24 months post-transplant. To count as tolerant, a recipient had to stay completely off immunosuppression for at least one year without liver enzymes climbing beyond twice the upper limit of normal. Blood samples were collected pre-transplant, pre-randomization before withdrawal, and post-randomization after either full withdrawal or failed withdrawal. Of the 8 liver transplant recipients making up the studied cohort, 3 were classified as tolerant and 5 as non-tolerant.

Broad study findings and their caveats: Low numbers of available donor cells limited the measurable donor-reactive repertoire in a couple of subjects. In most of the 8 subjects, circulating donor-reactive CD4 TCRbeta sequences decreased significantly after transplant, regardless of tolerance or HCV status. Once repertoire turnover was taken into account, donor-reactive detection showed a significant reduction for CD4 in 7 of 8 subjects and for CD8 in 8 of 8. The decline in donor-reactive sequences exceeded the decline in third party-reactive sequences, suggesting partial antigen-specific deletion that was unrelated to withdrawal success. Because allograft tissue specimens were not available, migration of donor-reactive T cells into the graft, rather than deletion, may have occurred. Conclusions were preliminary, limited by small, heterogeneous patient numbers and non-standardized post-transplant time points.

High-throughput TCRbeta CDR3 sequencing of frozen genomic DNA was performed by immunoSEQ, including PCR amplification, mapping, bias correction and internal controls. Turning to the authors' computational methods: Only productive rearrangements were retained, and each unique TCRbeta sequence was defined by its CDR3 nucleotide sequence together with its V and J gene. For classification of a sequence as donor-reactive, at least 5-fold expansion in CFSE-low cells relative to unstimulated pre-transplant cells and a frequency of at least 0.01% were required. To ensure at least 90% detection power, minimum frequency thresholds were set for each subject based on that subject's lowest-template unstimulated sample. Repertoire turnover was measured by Jensen-Shannon divergence between the top 1000 TCRbeta sequences post- and pre-transplant. Changes in detection of donor-reactive sequences were assessed with two-sided Fisher's exact tests. TCRdb holds this immuneACCESS table with in-frame rearrangements only. Some clones are missing; in checked studies, unresolved V genes explain under half, and the rest has no known cause. V and J calls and clone size are copied from that table; D and trimming were computed from the DNA. This sample has some 110,000 clones in its table, and 82% of those were observed once. Of the sample, approximately 0.93% is held by the ten largest clones.

CDR1 and CDR2 are drawn from the germline V gene: SGHNT, YENEEA. The CDR3, from cysteine to phenylalanine, totals 12 residues. Only the CDR3 DNA stays, 36 bases, in frame from base 1. Worth noting for this clone: The clone's antigen remains unknown. Mismatch with germline at one junction end may stem from a read error.

Taken with the paper, the label for time point translates to: pre-transplant. Unstimulated PBMCs, after thawing, were stained for CD3, CD4 and CD8 and then FACS-sorted into CD3+CD4+ and CD3+CD8+ populations. Each of the 8 studied subjects was randomized to immunosuppression withdrawal. The Qiagen DNeasy Blood and Tissue Kit was used for genomic DNA isolation. The TCR originated in a human donor who received a liver transplant. The chain links TRBV11-3 with TRBJ2-5; the D gene is perhaps TRBD1 or TRBD2, each of them matching over 5 bases. Sequences were derived from CD4+ T cells from blood, sampled before liver transplant. The CDR3 protein: CASSSRGETQYF. The DNA reads TGTGCCAGTAGCTCGAGGGGAGAGACCCAGTACTTC.